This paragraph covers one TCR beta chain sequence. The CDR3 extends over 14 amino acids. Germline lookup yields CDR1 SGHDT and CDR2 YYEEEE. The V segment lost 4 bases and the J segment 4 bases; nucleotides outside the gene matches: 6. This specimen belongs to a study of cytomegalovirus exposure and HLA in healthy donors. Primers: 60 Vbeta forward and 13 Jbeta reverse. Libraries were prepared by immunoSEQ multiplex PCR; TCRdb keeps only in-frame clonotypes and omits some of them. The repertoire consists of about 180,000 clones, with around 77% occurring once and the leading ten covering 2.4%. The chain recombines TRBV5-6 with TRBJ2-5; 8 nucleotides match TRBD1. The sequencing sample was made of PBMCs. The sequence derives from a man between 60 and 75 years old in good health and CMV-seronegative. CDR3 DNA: TGTGCCAGCAGCCAACCGACAGGGGCAGAGACCCAGTACTTC. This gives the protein CASSQPTGAETQYF.